The TCR beta chain under discussion was sequenced for a study of T cells in Graves' hyperthyroidism and ophthalmopathy (dated by TCRdb to about 2019). Background for the entire study: Peripheral blood was sampled at the time of initial diagnosis, prior to any treatment. A discovery cohort of about 96 patients, fewer than 50 with Graves' ophthalmopathy and 57 with stable Graves' hyperthyroidism, was used to find distinguishing TCR V-J signatures. An independent validation cohort of about 20 hyperthyroidism patients and over 15 patients who later progressed to ophthalmopathy tested prospective prediction of ophthalmopathy. The roughly 90 discovery patients were divided at random into training and test sets in a 7:3 ratio. Thyroid tissue and blood T-cell repertoires from about six Graves' hyperthyroidism patients were also compared in the study. After sampling, hyperthyroidism patients received methimazole starting at 30 mg daily, and ophthalmopathy patients received high-dose intravenous methylprednisolone. TCR Vbeta CDR3 sequencing of approximately 140 peripheral blood samples (around 45 ophthalmopathy, 75 hyperthyroidism and roughly 17 progressor patients) is reported in the paper.

This clonotype was picked up many times. The target of this receptor is not known. One end of the junction does not line up with germline, which may come from a read error. TCR beta CDR3 regions were amplified from RNA transcripts. The TCR CDR3 was subjected to a first round of RT-PCR using the HTBI primer set and the Qiagen OneStep RT-PCR kit. Libraries were constructed in a second round of multiplex PCR, after which size selection and purification were performed. The libraries were sequenced on an Illumina HiSeq2000 using paired-end 100 bp reads. The paper's data handling went like this. SOAPnuke was used to process the raw data, throwing out any read that contained adapters or uncalled bases, had a mean Phred below 15, or lacked an exact constant-primer or identifier match. COPE v1.2.5 was used to merge the high-quality paired reads, and each unique nucleotide sequence was defined as a clonotype. MiTCR v1.1 was used to align clonotypes to the IMGT TRBV, TRBD and TRBJ reference segments. The analysis included only V-J combinations with a frequency above 0.0001, which together covered 99% to 99.2% of the repertoires. The TCS score was defined as F50 (clonal expansion) divided by E x V (chaos), with BLOSUM62-based TCRdist calculated between CDR3 peptides within each V-J. Welch's t-statistics and random forest reduced around 520 V-J features to around 14, which were used in a naive Bayes classifier (R e1071). The public reads were quality trimmed at Q25 with fastp and then assembled into clones with MiXCR by TCRdb, keeping productive beta chains. Identical CDR3 proteins give one entry, which carries the most common genes and DNA. TCRdb's processing, not the authors', yielded these V and J calls. For this sample the table gives around 340,000 distinct CDR3 sequences, of which 11% to 15% were detected only once. In total, the top ten clones hold about 22% of the sample.

The paper's findings and limits, for the study overall: A 13 V-J signature model separated ophthalmopathy from stable hyperthyroidism, with about 90% sensitivity and just under 84% specificity in cross-validation and 80%/75% in testing. In validation, the model predicted progression to ophthalmopathy a median of approximately 6.6 months before onset, with approximately 71% sensitivity and 72.22% specificity. Most expanded thyroid clonotypes (frequency above 0.001) were also detected in blood, a finding suggesting that blood repertoires may reflect thyroid immune responses. No statistical method was used to fix the sample size in advance, and group allocation was not hidden from the investigators.

A patient counted as having stable Graves' hyperthyroidism if no progression to ophthalmopathy occurred over 18 months of follow-up. Hyperthyroidism patients were newly diagnosed, had a disease duration of under 2 months, and were aged 18 to 65 years. Exclusion was applied to patients with uncontrolled infections, other autoimmune diseases, pregnancy or lactation. Clinical symptoms, serum thyroxine and TRAb, thyroid ultrasound, and orbital computed tomography formed the basis for the diagnoses. PBMCs were isolated from about 9.2 ml of fresh peripheral blood by Ficoll-Paque density gradient centrifugation. Trizol reagent was used to extract total RNA, and RNA quality was then checked on an Agilent 2100 Bioanalyzer. CDR1 SSHAT and CDR2 FNYEAQ are derived from the germline V gene (reference sequence). From the cysteine up to the phenylalanine, the CDR3 has a length of 15 residues. Only the CDR3 portion is preserved as DNA: 45 bases, with reading frame beginning at the first base.

The sample was blood. The receptor's source is a woman aged 25 to 39 with Graves' hyperthyroidism. The sequence links TRBV7-7 to TRBJ2-5; 9 central nucleotides agree with TRBD2. The CDR3 protein sequence reads: CASSGGSGSRETQYF. The DNA sequence is as follows: TGTGCTAGCAGCGGGGGGAGCGGTTCAAGAGAGACCCAGTACTTC.